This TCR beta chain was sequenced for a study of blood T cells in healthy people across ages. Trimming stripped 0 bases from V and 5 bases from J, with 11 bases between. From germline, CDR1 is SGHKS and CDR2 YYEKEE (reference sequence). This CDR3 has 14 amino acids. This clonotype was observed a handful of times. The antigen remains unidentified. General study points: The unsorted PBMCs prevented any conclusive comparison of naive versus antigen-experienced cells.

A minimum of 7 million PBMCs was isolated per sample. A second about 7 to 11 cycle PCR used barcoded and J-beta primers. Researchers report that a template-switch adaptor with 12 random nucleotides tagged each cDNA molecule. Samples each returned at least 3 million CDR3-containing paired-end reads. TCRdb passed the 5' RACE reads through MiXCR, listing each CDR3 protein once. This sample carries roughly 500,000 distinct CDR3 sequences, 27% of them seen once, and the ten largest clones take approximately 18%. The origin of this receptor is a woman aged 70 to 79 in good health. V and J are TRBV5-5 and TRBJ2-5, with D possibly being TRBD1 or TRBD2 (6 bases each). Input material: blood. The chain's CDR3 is CASSLDGGHETQYF. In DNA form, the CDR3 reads TGTGCCAGCAGCTTGGATGGGGGGCACGAGACCCAGTACTTC. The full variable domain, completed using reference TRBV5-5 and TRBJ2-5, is DAGVTQSPTHLIKTRGQQVTLRCSPISGHKSVSWYQQVLGQGPQFIFQYYEKEERGRGNFPDRFSARQFPNYSSELNVNALLLGDSALYLCASSLDGGHETQYFGPGTRLLVL.